This is a list of T cell receptor beta chains from one sample in a study of T cells in tuberculosis. Clones were sequenced by immunoSEQ multiplex PCR, and TCRdb holds only the in-frame ones, with some missing. Among about 22,000 clones listed, about 85% were seen once. Sequenced here: PBMCs, sampled at tuberculosis diagnosis. These receptors were collected from an adult with tuberculosis. The conserved cysteine and the conserved F or W are not part of the CDR3 here. The order of the fields is CDR3 protein, J gene, V gene, clone size. Rows may omit the clone size; those that give it use once, few, many or a size class.

cdr3_aa: ASSQRREAVAGELF
j_call: TRBJ2-2
v_call: TRBV7-2
clone_size: NA

cdr3_aa: ASSPLAELF
j_call: TRBJ2-2
v_call: TRBV18
clone_size: NA

cdr3_aa: ASRAREVGNTIY
j_call: TRBJ1-3
v_call: TRBV2
clone_size: few

cdr3_aa: ASSVQTGGDGYT
j_call: TRBJ1-2
v_call: TRBV9
clone_size: NA

cdr3_aa: ASSYEGTYEAF
j_call: TRBJ1-1
v_call: TRBV6-6
clone_size: NA

cdr3_aa: ASISYRGRNDGYT
j_call: TRBJ1-2
v_call: TRBV5-4
clone_size: NA

cdr3_aa: ASSLSPGQGSNQPQH
j_call: TRBJ1-5
v_call: TRBV28
clone_size: NA

cdr3_aa: ASSPQGNSGYT
j_call: TRBJ1-2
v_call: TRBV7-2
clone_size: NA

cdr3_aa: ASSRTGDGYT
j_call: TRBJ1-2
v_call: TRBV6-5
clone_size: NA

cdr3_aa: ASSDLKQAQH
j_call: TRBJ1-5
v_call: TRBV2
clone_size: NA

cdr3_aa: ASNLGQGFRTEAF
j_call: TRBJ1-1
v_call: TRBV6-6
clone_size: few

cdr3_aa: ASSPPRLSGNTIY
j_call: TRBJ1-3
v_call: TRBV5-8
clone_size: NA

cdr3_aa: ASSLTPGFSGTDTQY
j_call: TRBJ2-3
v_call: TRBV7-3
clone_size: NA

cdr3_aa: ASSERGGRTDTQY
j_call: TRBJ2-3
v_call: TRBV5-6
clone_size: NA

cdr3_aa: ASSVRQGRDTEAF
j_call: TRBJ1-1
v_call: TRBV9
clone_size: NA

cdr3_aa: ASTLRERGIYEQY
j_call: TRBJ2-7
v_call: TRBV27
clone_size: NA

cdr3_aa: ASSEGQGADTQY
j_call: TRBJ2-3
v_call: TRBV6-4
clone_size: once

cdr3_aa: ASSLRRGGTDTQY
j_call: TRBJ2-3
v_call: TRBV5-1
clone_size: NA

cdr3_aa: ASSLADEGQGTYEQY
j_call: TRBJ2-7
v_call: TRBV7-2
clone_size: NA

cdr3_aa: ASSAGPSGNTIY
j_call: TRBJ1-3
v_call: TRBV4-1
clone_size: NA

cdr3_aa: ASSFYRGPFLSYEQY
j_call: TRBJ2-7
v_call: TRBV28
clone_size: NA

cdr3_aa: ASSWPGNEQY
j_call: TRBJ2-7
v_call: TRBV28
clone_size: NA

cdr3_aa: ASSETGRNGYT
j_call: TRBJ1-2
v_call: TRBV10-1
clone_size: NA

cdr3_aa: ASSLEDRNTEAF
j_call: TRBJ1-1
v_call: TRBV5-1
clone_size: NA

cdr3_aa: ASSRLLPREQF
j_call: TRBJ2-1
v_call: TRBV6-6
clone_size: NA

cdr3_aa: ASSRPGGEPPHYEQY
j_call: TRBJ2-7
v_call: TRBV23-1
clone_size: few

cdr3_aa: ASDPRGYGYT
j_call: TRBJ1-2
v_call: TRBV2
clone_size: NA

cdr3_aa: ASSDRVGGYT
j_call: TRBJ1-2
v_call: TRBV6-1
clone_size: few

cdr3_aa: ASYRGTGNTIY
j_call: TRBJ1-3
v_call: TRBV6-5
clone_size: NA

cdr3_aa: ASSSGTGGAEQY
j_call: TRBJ2-7
v_call: TRBV7-7
clone_size: NA

cdr3_aa: ASSYPGQPYEQY
j_call: TRBJ2-7
v_call: TRBV7-2
clone_size: NA

cdr3_aa: ASSLWTGAEEQF
j_call: TRBJ2-1
v_call: TRBV11-2
clone_size: NA

cdr3_aa: ASSPRDWGTDTQY
j_call: TRBJ2-3
v_call: TRBV6-5
clone_size: NA

cdr3_aa: TASGDRTDTQY
j_call: TRBJ2-3
v_call: TRBV6-1
clone_size: once

cdr3_aa: ASSVEGSSYNSPLH
j_call: TRBJ1-6
v_call: TRBV9
clone_size: NA

cdr3_aa: ASSDIKGYNSPLH
j_call: TRBJ1-6
v_call: TRBV25-1
clone_size: NA

cdr3_aa: ASSPAGSQETQY
j_call: TRBJ2-5
v_call: TRBV19
clone_size: NA

cdr3_aa: ASLAGGPSTDTQY
j_call: TRBJ2-3
v_call: TRBV28
clone_size: NA

cdr3_aa: SVVWAEAANYGYT
j_call: TRBJ1-2
v_call: TRBV29-1
clone_size: once

cdr3_aa: ASRERDLWAF
j_call: TRBJ1-1
v_call: TRBV28
clone_size: NA

cdr3_aa: ASSRTGTQETQY
j_call: TRBJ2-5
v_call: TRBV18
clone_size: few

cdr3_aa: ASSSTGILNYGYT
j_call: TRBJ1-2
v_call: TRBV28
clone_size: NA

cdr3_aa: ASSLGAGGEDQPQH
j_call: TRBJ1-5
v_call: TRBV5-8
clone_size: NA

cdr3_aa: AVGRGNTGELF
j_call: TRBJ2-2
v_call: TRBV7-6
clone_size: NA

cdr3_aa: ASKVRSQRGKLF
j_call: TRBJ1-4
v_call: TRBV2
clone_size: NA

cdr3_aa: SVRDRANSPLH
j_call: TRBJ1-6
v_call: TRBV29-1
clone_size: NA

cdr3_aa: ASSPGGTGSYEQY
j_call: TRBJ2-7
v_call: TRBV7-2
clone_size: few

cdr3_aa: ASSFTGIETQY
j_call: TRBJ2-5
v_call: TRBV11-3
clone_size: NA

cdr3_aa: ASSAGTTNTGELF
j_call: TRBJ2-2
v_call: TRBV19
clone_size: NA

cdr3_aa: ASRTTSGAPGYEQY
j_call: TRBJ2-7
v_call: TRBV19
clone_size: NA

cdr3_aa: ASSGGGPGVDNEQF
j_call: TRBJ2-1
v_call: TRBV2
clone_size: once

cdr3_aa: ACRRLGGGITGELF
j_call: TRBJ2-2
v_call: TRBV5-8
clone_size: NA

cdr3_aa: ASSIWDSSYEQY
j_call: TRBJ2-7
v_call: TRBV6-1
clone_size: NA

cdr3_aa: ATSSMTGVYEQY
j_call: TRBJ2-7
v_call: TRBV15
clone_size: NA

cdr3_aa: ASSRNPSLTANYGYT
j_call: TRBJ1-2
v_call: TRBV7-2
clone_size: NA